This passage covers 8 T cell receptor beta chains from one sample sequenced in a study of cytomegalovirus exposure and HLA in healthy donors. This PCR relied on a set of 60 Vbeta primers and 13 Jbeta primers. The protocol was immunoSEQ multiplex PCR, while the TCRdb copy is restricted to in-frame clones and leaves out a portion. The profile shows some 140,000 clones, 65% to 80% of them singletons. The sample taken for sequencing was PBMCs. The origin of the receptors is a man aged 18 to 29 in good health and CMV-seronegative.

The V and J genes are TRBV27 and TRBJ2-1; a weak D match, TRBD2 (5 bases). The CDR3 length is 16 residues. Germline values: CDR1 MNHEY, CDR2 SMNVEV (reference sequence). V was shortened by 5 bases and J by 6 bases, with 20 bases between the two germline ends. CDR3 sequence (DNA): TGTGCCAGCAGTACTAAACTAGTTCGAATCCTCAATGAGCAGTTCTTC. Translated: CASSTKLVRILNEQFF.

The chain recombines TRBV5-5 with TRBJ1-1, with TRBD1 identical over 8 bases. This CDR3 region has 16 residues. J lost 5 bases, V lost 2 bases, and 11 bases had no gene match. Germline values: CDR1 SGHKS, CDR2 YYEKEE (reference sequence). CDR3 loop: CASSFEVRGPWTEAFF. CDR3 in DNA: TGTGCCAGCAGCTTCGAGGTCAGGGGGCCGTGGACTGAAGCTTTCTTT. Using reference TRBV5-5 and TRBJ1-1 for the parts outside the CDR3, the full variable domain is DAGVTQSPTHLIKTRGQQVTLRCSPISGHKSVSWYQQVLGQGPQFIFQYYEKEERGRGNFPDRFSARQFPNYSSELNVNALLLGDSALYLCASSFEVRGPWTEAFFGQGTRLTVV.

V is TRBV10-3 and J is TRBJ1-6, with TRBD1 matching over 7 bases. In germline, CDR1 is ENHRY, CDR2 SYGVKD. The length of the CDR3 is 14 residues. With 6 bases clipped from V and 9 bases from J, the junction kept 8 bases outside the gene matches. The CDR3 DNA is TGTGCCATCAGGTTGAACAGGGGTAGTTCACCCCTCCACTTT. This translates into CAIRLNRGSSPLHF.

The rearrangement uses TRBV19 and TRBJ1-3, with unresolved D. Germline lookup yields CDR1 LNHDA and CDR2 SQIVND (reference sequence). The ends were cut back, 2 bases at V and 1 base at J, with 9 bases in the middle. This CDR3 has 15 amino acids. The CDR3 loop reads CASSIQNWSGNTIYF. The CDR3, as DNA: TGTGCCAGTAGTATACAGAATTGGTCTGGAAACACCATATATTTT.

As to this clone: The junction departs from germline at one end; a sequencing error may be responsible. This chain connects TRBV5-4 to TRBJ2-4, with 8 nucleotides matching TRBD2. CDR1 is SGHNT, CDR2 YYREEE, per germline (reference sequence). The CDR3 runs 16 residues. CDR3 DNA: TGTGCCAGCAGCTTACCGGGAGGACTAGCCAAAAACAGTCAGTACTTC. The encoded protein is CASSLPGGLAKNSQYF.

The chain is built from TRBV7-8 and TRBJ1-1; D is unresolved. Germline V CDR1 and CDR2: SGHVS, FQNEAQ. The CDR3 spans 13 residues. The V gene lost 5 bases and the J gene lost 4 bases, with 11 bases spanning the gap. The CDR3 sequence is CASSPTSPTEAFF. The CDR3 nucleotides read TGTGCCAGCAGCCCGACATCGCCCACTGAAGCTTTCTTT.

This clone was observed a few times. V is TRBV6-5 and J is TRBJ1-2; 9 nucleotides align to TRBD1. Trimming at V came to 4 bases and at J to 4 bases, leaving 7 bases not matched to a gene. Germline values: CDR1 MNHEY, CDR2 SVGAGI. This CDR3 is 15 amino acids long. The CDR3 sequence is CASSSGTGWGYGYTF. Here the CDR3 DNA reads TGTGCCAGCAGTTCCGGGACAGGGTGGGGCTATGGCTACACCTTC.

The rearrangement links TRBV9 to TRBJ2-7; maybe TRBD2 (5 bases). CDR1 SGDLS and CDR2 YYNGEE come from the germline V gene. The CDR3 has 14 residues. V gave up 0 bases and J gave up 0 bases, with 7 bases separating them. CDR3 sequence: CASSVGSGSYEQYF. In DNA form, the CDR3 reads TGTGCCAGCAGCGTAGGGAGCGGCTCCTACGAGCAGTACTTC.